Shown below are 14 T cell receptor beta chains from a single sample sequenced in a study of beta chain features in type 1 diabetes (dated by TCRdb to 2016 to 2019). The library was obtained by the immunoSEQ multiplex PCR assay. The entire isolated RNA was reverse transcribed using the High Capacity cDNA Reverse Transcription Kit, and thus expressed TCRB transcripts were sequenced. TCRdb provides this immuneACCESS table in a form limited to in-frame rearrangements. Some clones are lacking; in checked studies, under half of them reflect an unresolved V gene, and why the rest are absent is not known. In all, the sample holds under 450,000 clones, and around 13% of those were seen once. Approximately 0.038% of the sample is in the top ten clones. Sequenced input: naive CD4+ T cells from blood. The cell subset or site label on this specimen signifies: true naive CD4+ T cells. The receptors come from a man aged 30-40 years in good health.

This clone was seen a few times. This chain links TRBV4-3 with TRBJ2-1; no clear D gene. The CDR3 extends over 13 amino acids. The germline V gene encodes CDR1 LGHNA and CDR2 YSLEER. V was trimmed by 1 base and J by 6 bases, leaving 7 bases between them. The CDR3 bases are TGCGCCAGCAGCCAAGGGGCAGTCAATGAGCAGTTCTTC. It yields the protein CASSQGAVNEQFF.

The rearrangement links TRBV6-5 to TRBJ1-1; a weak D match, TRBD1 (5 bases). CDR3 size: 13 residues. The germline V and J ends were trimmed by 3 bases and 6 bases, with 11 bases remaining between them. Germline loops: CDR1 MNHEY, CDR2 SVGAGI. In DNA, the CDR3 is TGTGCCAGCAGTTATTGGAGGGGCGCTGAAGCTTTCTTT. Protein sequence: CASSYWRGAEAFF.

In this sample, this clone turned up a few times. V gene TRBV7-2 combines with J gene TRBJ2-1; D gene unclear. The CDR3 is made up of 15 amino acids. Germline assignment: CDR1 SGHTA and CDR2 FQGNSA. V was trimmed by 2 bases and J by 1 base, leaving 9 bases between them. CDR3 coding DNA: TGTGCCAGCAGCTTAAGAACTGATTCCTACAATGAGCAGTTCTTC. Translated, it gives CASSLRTDSYNEQFF.

This clone was seen a few times. This chain uses TRBV19 with TRBJ1-3; weak D call: TRBD1 (5 bases). CDR1 and CDR2 from the germline V gene are LNHDA and SQIVND (reference sequence). This CDR3 has 16 residues. The V end was cut by 7 bases, the J end by 0 bases, with 16 bases between. CDR3 in amino acids: CASTPRGRGSGNTIYF. The CDR3 coding sequence is TGTGCCAGTACCCCACGGGGTAGGGGCTCTGGAAACACCATATATTTT.

This clone has only a few counts. The chain carries TRBV9 and TRBJ1-3, with a weak D call TRBD1 (6 bases). The V and J ends lost 4 bases and 0 bases respectively, with 11 bases between them. From germline, CDR1 is SGDLS and CDR2 YYNGEE. The CDR3 sequence is 15 residues long. In DNA, the CDR3 is TGTGCCAGCAGCCGGGACACCATCTCTGGAAACACCATATATTTT. Its translation: CASSRDTISGNTIYF.

This clone occurred a few times. This chain uses TRBV2 with TRBJ1-1, with D perhaps TRBD1 (5 bases). The germline gives CDR1 SNHLY, CDR2 FYNNEI. The ends were cut back, 7 bases at V and 0 bases at J, with 9 bases in the middle. This CDR3 comprises 13 residues. CDR3 in DNA: TGTGCCAGCAAGGTCAGGGTGAACACTGAAGCTTTCTTT. Translated: CASKVRVNTEAFF.

This clone was seen more than once but under ten times. The chain has TRBV11-2 and TRBJ2-5, with 13 bases aligning to TRBD2. CDR1 is SGHAT, CDR2 FQNNGV, per germline. The V gene end was trimmed by 5 bases and the J gene end by 0 bases; junction bases not matched to a gene: 6. The CDR3 is 17 amino acids. This chain's CDR3 is CASSKRGTSGDQETQYF. The DNA for the CDR3 is TGTGCCAGCAGCAAGCGCGGGACTAGCGGGGACCAAGAGACCCAGTACTTC.

The chain is built from TRBV30 and TRBJ2-2; 8 positions agree with TRBD2. The CDR3 has 14 amino acids. V was clipped by 5 bases and J by 7 bases; unmatched bases: 9. From germline, CDR1 is GTSNPN and CDR2 SVGIG (reference sequence). Here the CDR3 reads CAWGSQLADGELFF. The CDR3 DNA reads as TGTGCCTGGGGTAGCCAACTAGCGGACGGGGAGCTGTTTTTT.

This clone has at least ten counts. Additional DNA sequences in this sample encode the identical CDR3. The rearrangement links TRBV10-3 to TRBJ2-5; D is unclear. The CDR3 runs 12 residues. V gave up 2 bases and J gave up 2 bases, with 3 bases separating them. The V gene's germline CDR1 is ENHRY and CDR2 SYGVKD. DNA of the CDR3: TGTGCCATCAGTGAGCTTCAAGAGACCCAGTACTTC. This gives the protein CAISELQETQYF.

Only a few counts were recorded for this clone. This chain uses TRBV7-2 with TRBJ1-1; D remains ambiguous. The length of the CDR3 is 14 residues. The germline CDR1 and CDR2 sequences are SGHTA and FQGNSA. The V end lost 7 bases, the J end lost 1 base, and 13 bases lay between the germline ends. This CDR3 is CASTFGFQNTEAFF. The CDR3 DNA reads as TGTGCCAGCACCTTTGGCTTTCAGAACACTGAAGCTTTCTTT.

The table lists this clone with a few counts. Other DNA sequences in the sample encode the same CDR3. This rearrangement joins TRBV7-8 to TRBJ1-1; D is ambiguous. From germline, CDR1 is SGHVS and CDR2 FQNEAQ. V lost 1 base and J 1 base, leaving 4 bases between the germline ends. There are 13 residues in the CDR3. The CDR3 is CASSLGWNTEAFF. CDR3 nucleotides: TGTGCCAGCAGCTTAGGGTGGAACACTGAAGCTTTCTTT.

This clone was detected only a few times. The chain recombines TRBV13 with TRBJ1-2; D not certain. This CDR3 contains 17 residues. Germline CDR1 PRHDT, CDR2 FYEKMQ (reference sequence). V lost 5 bases and J 0 bases, leaving 19 bases between the germline ends. The CDR3 here is CASSVLGPAGTNYGYTF. The DNA of the CDR3 is TGTGCCAGCAGCGTCCTAGGCCCTGCAGGAACTAACTATGGCTACACCTTC.

This clone was counted between two and nine times. CDR3 region: CASSLGDTEFF. The CDR3 DNA reads as TGTGCCAGCAGCTTAGGGGACACAGAGTTCTTC. The chain combines TRBV7-9 with TRBJ2-1; a weak D match, TRBD1 (6 bases). V was pared by 1 base and J by 14 bases, with 9 bases between. Germline V gene sequence: CDR1 SEHNR, CDR2 FQNEAQ (reference sequence). The CDR3 is made up of 11 amino acids.

This clone was found a few times. The V and J genes are TRBV7-9 and TRBJ1-1, with D unclear. The CDR3 has 14 residues. V was shortened by 3 bases and J by 2 bases, with 10 bases between the two germline ends. Germline CDR1 and CDR2: SEHNR and FQNEAQ (reference sequence). In DNA form, the CDR3 reads TGTGCCAGCAGCTTGGGGAGGACTAACACTGAAGCTTTCTTT. This sequence encodes CASSLGRTNTEAFF.